This entry describes one TCR beta chain. The source of the sample is a study of OX40 agonist ivuxolimab in advanced cancers. Per germline, CDR1 MNHNY and CDR2 SVGAGI (reference sequence). This CDR3 spans 15 amino acids. The ends lost 7 bases at V and 3 bases at J; junction bases unmatched: 8. Using immunoSEQ multiplex PCR, the repertoire was profiled, and TCRdb retains in-frame clones only, with some absent. The table has 150,000 to 180,000 clones, approximately 94% seen once; the top ten hold about 0.33%. This rearrangement joins TRBV6-6 to TRBJ2-7; TRBD2 aligns across 11 bases. Sequenced material: CD4+ or CD8+ T cells sorted from blood, taken in a trial of the OX40 agonist ivuxolimab. The receptor comes from an adult with an advanced solid tumor such as melanoma, head and neck, liver or kidney cancer. The CDR3 bases are TGTGCCAGCATCAACCCTAGCGGGGGGAACTACGAGCAGTACTTC. It specifies CASINPSGGNYEQYF.